A single sample is the source of the 2 T cell receptor beta chains below, sequenced in a study of T cells in Graves' hyperthyroidism and ophthalmopathy (dated by TCRdb to between 2019 and 2020). The library was made by multiplex PCR. TCRdb shows the sequencer as Illumina HiSeq 2000. The TCR beta CDR3 regions were amplified from the RNA transcripts. The first round of RT-PCR for the TCR CDR3 was performed with the HTBI primer set and the Qiagen OneStep RT-PCR kit. TCRdb took the public reads, trimmed them with fastp at Q25, ran MiXCR for clone calling and kept in-frame beta chains. Identical CDR3 protein sequences are pooled into one entry, listed with their most common genes and DNA. This sample lists hundreds of thousands of distinct CDR3 sequences; around 16% were detected once. The biggest ten clones account for roughly 3.5% of the sample. The material sequenced was blood. These receptors all stem from a middle-aged woman with Graves' ophthalmopathy.

In this sample, this clonotype turned up many times. The chain employs TRBV20-1 and TRBJ2-1; 9 bases are a match to TRBD2. The CDR3 is 14 residues long. J gave up 9 bases and V 4 bases, and 10 bases lay outside the gene matches. Germline loops: CDR1 DFQATT, CDR2 SNEGSKA (reference sequence). The CDR3 DNA follows: TGCAGTGCTATAGTAGGCGGGAGGGCCTCTGAGCAGTTCTTC. Its protein product is CSAIVGGRASEQFF.

This sequence joins TRBV5-1 and TRBJ2-1, with 13 bases that match TRBD2. This CDR3 has 17 residues. Germline CDR1 and CDR2: SGHRS and YFSETQ. Trimming at V came to 0 bases and at J to 5 bases, leaving 5 bases not matched to a gene. CDR3 residues: CASSLDTSGGANNEQFF. In DNA form, the CDR3 reads TGCGCCAGCAGCTTGGACACTAGCGGGGGGGCTAACAATGAGCAGTTCTTC. Variable domain in full (rest from reference TRBV5-1 and TRBJ2-1): KAGVTQTPRYLIKTRGQQVTLSCSPISGHRSVSWYQQTPGQGLQFLFEYFSETQRNKGNFPGRFSGRQFSNSRSEMNVSTLELGDSALYLCASSLDTSGGANNEQFFGPGTRLTVL.